The 19 T cell receptor beta chains below were found in one sample sequenced in a study of shared clonotypes between healthy human individuals. Sequencing used immunoSEQ multiplex PCR; TCRdb keeps in-frame clones, though not all of them. The table records hundreds of thousands of clones, roughly 98% of them present only once. Naive-designated CD8 cells lacked CD45RO, were positively enriched for CCR7, and omitted terminally differentiated effector memory CD45RA+ cells. Sequencing was performed on naive CD8+ T cells sorted from blood. These receptors all stem from a man younger than 40 in good health.

V gene TRBV9 combines with J gene TRBJ2-2; D may be TRBD1 (5 bases). CDR1 is SGDLS and CDR2 is YYNGEE in the germline V gene. The CDR3 runs to 17 residues. Trimming took off 0 bases at V and 0 bases at J, with 12 bases between the two ends. CDR3 nucleotides: TGTGCCAGCAGCGTAGCGACAGTAAATGCGAACACCGGGGAGCTGTTTTTT. Protein product: CASSVATVNANTGELFF.

In its sample, this clone was seen once. V and J are TRBV15 and TRBJ2-7; D unclear. V gave up 0 bases and J gave up 0 bases, with 3 bases separating them. This CDR3 spans 13 amino acids. Per the germline V gene, CDR1 is LNHNV and CDR2 is YYDKDF (reference sequence). CDR3 bases: TGTGCCACCAGCAGAGAACTCTCCTACGAGCAGTACTTC. This translates into CATSRELSYEQYF.

The CDR3 nucleotides are TGTGCCAGCAGCTTGAAAGGGTGGAATCAGCCCCAGCATTTT. It translates to CASSLKGWNQPQHF. The V gene is TRBV5-6, the J gene TRBJ1-5; D is unclear. From germline, CDR1 is SGHDT and CDR2 YYEEEE. V was trimmed by 1 base and J by 4 bases, leaving 9 bases between them. This CDR3 comprises 14 residues.

The chain joins TRBV6-1 to TRBJ2-5; TRBD1 aligns across 10 bases. Germline CDR1 reads MNHNS; CDR2 reads SASEGT. Germline trimming cut 4 bases from V and 4 bases from J; bases unmatched to any gene: 9. The CDR3 consists of 16 residues. CDR3 amino acids: CASSGRTGGDGETQYF. The CDR3 nucleotides read TGTGCCAGCAGTGGCCGGACAGGGGGGGACGGAGAGACCCAGTACTTC.

This chain joins TRBV6-1 and TRBJ2-7, with TRBD2 matching 11 bases. J lost 4 bases, V lost 5 bases, and 4 bases had no gene match. The CDR3 runs to 14 residues. The germline V gene has CDR1 MNHNS and CDR2 SASEGT. This CDR3 is CASSPGTSGYEQYF. The CDR3 coding sequence is TGTGCCAGCAGTCCCGGGACTAGCGGATACGAGCAGTACTTC.

CDR3 loop: CAWSGGDGANVLTF. The CDR3 nucleotides are TGTGCCTGGAGTGGGGGTGACGGGGCCAACGTCCTGACTTTC. The chain carries TRBV30 and TRBJ2-6; unclear D gene. CDR3 size: 14 residues. Germline V gene data show CDR1 as GTSNPN and CDR2 as SVGIG (reference sequence). Trimming stripped 1 base from V and 4 bases from J, with 8 bases between. Drawing the rest from reference TRBV30 and TRBJ2-6, the complete variable domain is SQTIHQWPATLVQPVGSPLSLECTVEGTSNPNLYWYRQAAGRGLQLLFYSVGIGQISSEVPQNLSASRPQDRQFILSSKKLLLSDSGFYLCAWSGGDGANVLTFGAGSRLTVL.

The V call is TRBV13, the J call TRBJ2-6, with D unclear. Germline CDR1 is PRHDT and CDR2 is FYEKMQ (reference sequence). With 5 bases removed from V and 2 bases from J, the gap between germline ends came to 16 bases. The length of the CDR3 is 17 residues. CDR3 in DNA: TGTGCCAGCAGCGACACACAAGTTCCTCCTGGGGCCAACGTCCTGACTTTC. Amino acid sequence: CASSDTQVPPGANVLTF.

The chain joins TRBV28 to TRBJ1-1, with 8 positions matching TRBD1. Germline CDR1 reads MDHEN; CDR2 reads SYDVKM. The CDR3 loop spans 15 amino acids. Losses at the gene ends were 6 bases for V and 3 bases for J; bases not matched to a gene: 9. DNA for the CDR3: TGTGCCAGCAGGCTCCAGGGGGCGTTGTACACTGAAGCTTTCTTT. This sequence encodes CASRLQGALYTEAFF. Looking up the rest from reference TRBV28 and TRBJ1-1 gives the full variable domain: DVKVTQSSRYLVKRTGEKVFLECVQDMDHENMFWYRQDPGLGLRLIYFSYDVKMKEKGDIPEGYSVSREKKERFSLILESASTNQTSMYLCASRLQGALYTEAFFGQGTRLTVV.

V usage is TRBV11-2 and J usage is TRBJ2-5, with 7 bases lining up with TRBD2. CDR1 is SGHAT, CDR2 FQNNGV, per germline. The trim removed 3 bases at V and 2 bases at J, leaving 6 bases unmatched. The CDR3 consists of 15 residues. The CDR3: CASSLGGLEQETQYF. The CDR3 region has the DNA TGTGCCAGCAGCTTGGGTGGACTAGAGCAAGAGACCCAGTACTTC. Full variable domain (remainder filled in from reference TRBV11-2 and TRBJ2-5): EAGVAQSPRYKIIEKRQSVAFWCNPISGHATLYWYQQILGQGPKLLIQFQNNGVVDDSQLPKDRFSAERLKGVDSTLKIQPAKLEDSAVYLCASSLGGLEQETQYFGPGTRLLVL.

The chain recombines TRBV7-9 with TRBJ2-1, with 7 bases that match TRBD2. V shed 4 bases, J shed 1 base, and the junction held 4 bases outside the gene matches. This CDR3 has 15 amino acids. Germline lookup yields CDR1 SEHNR and CDR2 FQNEAQ (reference sequence). The CDR3, as DNA: TGTGCCAGCAGCTCCAGCGGGAAATCCTACAATGAGCAGTTCTTC. This sequence encodes CASSSSGKSYNEQFF. Full variable domain (missing parts from reference TRBV7-9 and TRBJ2-1): DTGVSQNPRHKITKRGQNVTFRCDPISEHNRLYWYRQTLGQGPEFLTYFQNEAQLEKSRLLSDRFSAERPKGSFSTLEIQRTEQGDSAMYLCASSSSGKSYNEQFFGPGTRLTVL.

To note about this clone: The sample holds other DNA sequences that translate to the same CDR3. The chain couples TRBV7-9 to TRBJ2-7; D gene unclear. Germline V gives CDR1 SEHNR, CDR2 FQNEAQ (reference sequence). CDR3 length: 12 amino acids. V lost 3 bases, J lost 2 bases, and 5 bases lay in between. The CDR3 loop reads CASSFSAYEQYF. The DNA for the CDR3 is TGTGCCAGCAGCTTCTCGGCCTACGAGCAGTACTTC.

V gene TRBV29-1 combines with J gene TRBJ2-7, with D tentatively TRBD1 or TRBD2 (6 bases each). Trimming cost V 0 bases and J 10 bases, with 22 bases left between them. This CDR3 spans 15 amino acids. Germline-derived CDR1 and CDR2 are SQVTM and ANQGSEA. The CDR3 reads CSVEDGGTTGLHQYF. CDR3 bases: TGCAGCGTTGAAGATGGAGGGACAACAGGCCTCCACCAGTACTTC.

The CDR3 nucleotides read TGTGCCAGCAGGATAGGGAGAGCCACTGAAGCTTTCTTT. This translates into CASRIGRATEAFF. The rearrangement joins TRBV25-1 to TRBJ1-1, with D hard to call. Trimming left V 6 bases short and J 4 bases short, with 12 bases between. The length of the CDR3 is 13 residues. The V gene's germline CDR1 is MGHDK and CDR2 SYGVNS.

This chain links TRBV6-6 with TRBJ2-3; tentative D call: TRBD2 (5 bases). Between the trimmed V and J ends, which lost 0 bases and 6 bases, there was a span of 13 bases. Germline loops: CDR1 MNHNY, CDR2 SVGAGI (reference sequence). The CDR3 runs to 15 residues. The CDR3: CASSYSLGFGDTQYF. CDR3 coding DNA: TGTGCCAGCAGTTACTCACTAGGATTTGGGGATACGCAGTATTTT.

The chain links TRBV10-2 to TRBJ1-5; D remains unclear. Germline V gene sequence: CDR1 WSHSY, CDR2 SAAADI. The V gene lost 2 bases and the J gene lost 6 bases, with 5 bases spanning the gap. The CDR3 totals 12 residues. The CDR3 loop reads CASSESGQPQHF. DNA for the CDR3: TGCGCCAGCAGTGAGAGTGGTCAGCCCCAGCATTTT.

The rearrangement joins TRBV5-1 to TRBJ2-7; a possible D gene is TRBD1 (6 bases). This CDR3 spans 14 amino acids. Deletions cut 0 bases from V and 5 bases from J, with 12 bases between. Germline V CDR1 and CDR2: SGHRS, YFSETQ. The CDR3 bases are TGCGCCAGCAGCTTGGTCGGCAGGGGACACGAGCAGTACTTC. It is translated as CASSLVGRGHEQYF.

J is TRBJ1-1 and V is TRBV7-9; a possible D gene is TRBD1 (5 bases). Germline V gives CDR1 SEHNR, CDR2 FQNEAQ (reference sequence). V was pared by 7 bases and J by 5 bases, with 8 bases between. CDR3 size: 11 residues. CDR3 DNA sequence: TGTGCCAGCATCTCAGGGACTGAAGCTTTCTTT. Translating it yields CASISGTEAFF.

The chain links TRBV6-6 to TRBJ2-1; D possibly matches TRBD1 or TRBD2 (5 bases each). The CDR3 consists of 15 residues. Germline V lookup: CDR1 MNHNY, CDR2 SVGAGI (reference sequence). V dropped 0 bases and J dropped 6 bases, with 12 bases sitting between them. The DNA of the CDR3 is TGTGCCAGCAGTTACTCGTGGGGGAACCTCAATGAGCAGTTCTTC. Its protein is CASSYSWGNLNEQFF.

The rearrangement joins TRBV4-1 to TRBJ1-5, with a tentative D call TRBD1 (5 bases). The CDR3 loop spans 16 amino acids. The V and J ends lost 4 bases and 5 bases respectively, with 18 bases between them. Germline assignment: CDR1 MGHRA and CDR2 YSYEKL. The CDR3 region is CASSLRPGTDDQPQHF. The CDR3 DNA follows: TGCGCCAGCAGCCTCCGGCCCGGGACGGACGATCAGCCCCAGCATTTT.